This paragraph covers one TCR beta chain sequence. The table came from immunoSEQ multiplex PCR; TCRdb's copy has only in-frame clones and leaves some out. Among 45,000 to 65,000 clones listed, around nine tenths were seen once. The CDR3 length is 15 residues. Unmatched junction bases numbered 7, after V lost 5 bases and J lost 9 bases. Germline V gene sequence: CDR1 SGHTA, CDR2 FQGNSA. These data come from a study of T cell changes during pregnancy in multiple sclerosis. The chain carries TRBV7-2 and TRBJ1-6, with 10 bases fitting TRBD1. The sequence was obtained from a female donor with multiple sclerosis, enrolled in a pregnancy study. The material was CD4+ T cells from peripheral blood mononuclear cells, obtained in the third trimester of pregnancy. The CDR3 here is CASSTRQGAGSPLHF. The CDR3 coding sequence is TGTGCCAGCAGCACCCGACAGGGGGCGGGTTCACCCCTCCACTTT.